This is a list of T cell receptor beta chains from one sample in a study of T cells after yellow fever vaccination. TCRdb fed the 5' RACE reads into MiXCR, producing one record per CDR3 protein. The sample shows under 700,000 distinct CDR3 sequences, around a sixth of them seen only once. The sample in question was PBMCs, obtained 5 days after the first yellow fever vaccination. These receptors all stem from a man aged 18-30 years who received the YFV17D yellow fever vaccine. Both conserved end residues are part of each CDR3. The D gene is left open where the match is weak. The listing skips clone size in some rows; elsewhere it reads once, few, many or a size class.

J gene: TRBJ1-3
V gene: TRBV7-9
D gene: .
clone size: .
CDR3 DNA: TGTGCCAGCAGCGAGAGTTCGGAGGGAAACACCATATATTTT
CDR3 protein: CASSESSEGNTIYF

J gene: TRBJ2-5
V gene: TRBV6-2/TRBV6-3
D gene: TRBD2
clone size: few
CDR3 DNA: TGTGCCAGCAGTTACCTCCTACGGCGGGGGGGCGGAGAAGAGACCCAGTACTTC
CDR3 protein: CASSYLLRRGGGEETQYF

J gene: TRBJ1-2
V gene: TRBV9
D gene: .
clone size: .
CDR3 DNA: TGTGCCAGCAGCGATCACCCCATTGACTATGGCTACACCTTC
CDR3 protein: CASSDHPIDYGYTF

J gene: TRBJ1-1
V gene: TRBV5-4
D gene: .
clone size: .
CDR3 DNA: TGTGCCAGCAGCTCCGCCCTGAACACTGAAGCTTTCTTT
CDR3 protein: CASSSALNTEAFF

J gene: TRBJ2-1
V gene: TRBV12-3/TRBV12-4
D gene: TRBD2
clone size: .
CDR3 DNA: TGTGCCAGCAGTTTAGAACGCCGCGGGAGGAGCTCCTACAATGAGCAGTTCTTC
CDR3 protein: CASSLERRGRSSYNEQFF

J gene: TRBJ2-1
V gene: TRBV5-4
D gene: .
clone size: many
CDR3 DNA: TGTGCCAGCAGCCGCCATCCGGGGCAGGGCGATGAGCAGTTCTTC
CDR3 protein: CASSRHPGQGDEQFF

J gene: TRBJ2-3
V gene: TRBV7-2
D gene: .
clone size: .
CDR3 DNA: TGTGCCAGCAGCTCGAATAGGGGCGCAGATACGCAGTATTTT
CDR3 protein: CASSSNRGADTQYF

J gene: TRBJ1-2
V gene: TRBV20-1
D gene: .
clone size: .
CDR3 DNA: TGCAGTGCTAGCGTGGCTGGGCTTGATGGCTACACCTTC
CDR3 protein: CSASVAGLDGYTF

J gene: TRBJ2-1
V gene: TRBV19
D gene: TRBD2
clone size: .
CDR3 DNA: TGTGCCAGTAGCACCTCTGCGGGGGCCTACAATGAGCAGTTCTTC
CDR3 protein: CASSTSAGAYNEQFF

J gene: TRBJ2-6
V gene: TRBV19
D gene: TRBD1
clone size: few
CDR3 DNA: TGTGCCAGTAGCCACAGGGGCTCTGGGGCCAACGTCCTGACTTTC
CDR3 protein: CASSHRGSGANVLTF

J gene: TRBJ1-1
V gene: TRBV19
D gene: .
clone size: many
CDR3 DNA: TGTGCCAGTCTGAAGAGCACTGAAGCTTTCTTT
CDR3 protein: CASLKSTEAFF

J gene: TRBJ2-2
V gene: TRBV25-1
D gene: TRBD1
clone size: few
CDR3 DNA: TGTGCCAGCCATGACAGGGCGAACACCGGGGAGCTGTTTTTT
CDR3 protein: CASHDRANTGELFF

J gene: TRBJ2-5
V gene: TRBV5-1
D gene: .
clone size: many
CDR3 DNA: TGCGCCAGCAGCTTGGGCTCAGAAGAGACCCAGTACTTC
CDR3 protein: CASSLGSEETQYF

J gene: TRBJ2-3
V gene: TRBV7-3
D gene: .
clone size: few
CDR3 DNA: TGTGCCAGCAGCTTAAAAACCATCCCCGATACGCAGTATTTT
CDR3 protein: CASSLKTIPDTQYF

J gene: TRBJ2-7
V gene: TRBV20-1
D gene: .
clone size: many
CDR3 DNA: TGCAGTGCTAGAGGTCGGATCTACGAGCAGTACTTC
CDR3 protein: CSARGRIYEQYF

J gene: TRBJ1-1
V gene: TRBV7-2
D gene: .
clone size: few
CDR3 DNA: TGTGCCAGCAGCTTATCTCCCCGGGGGAACACTGAAGCTTTCTTT
CDR3 protein: CASSLSPRGNTEAFF

J gene: TRBJ1-3
V gene: TRBV25-1
D gene: .
clone size: .
CDR3 DNA: TGTGCCAGCAGTGAACAGGGAAGGCCTGGAAACACCATATATTTT
CDR3 protein: CASSEQGRPGNTIYF

J gene: TRBJ2-1
V gene: TRBV5-4
D gene: .
clone size: .
CDR3 DNA: TGTGCCAGCAGCGGGGACTTGAGCTCCTACAATGAGCAGTTCTTC
CDR3 protein: CASSGDLSSYNEQFF

J gene: TRBJ2-1
V gene: TRBV20-1
D gene: .
clone size: once
CDR3 DNA: TGCAGTGCCGCCCCTGACAGGCACAATGAGCAGTTCTTC
CDR3 protein: CSAAPDRHNEQFF

J gene: TRBJ1-1
V gene: TRBV27
D gene: .
clone size: few
CDR3 DNA: TGTGCCAGCGGACCCGGGGGAGGCCCTGAAGCTTTCTTT
CDR3 protein: CASGPGGGPEAFF

J gene: TRBJ2-3
V gene: TRBV7-6
D gene: .
clone size: few
CDR3 DNA: TGTGCCAGCAGCCGCCTCGGGGCCACAGATACGCAGTATTTT
CDR3 protein: CASSRLGATDTQYF

J gene: TRBJ2-6
V gene: TRBV6-1
D gene: .
clone size: .
CDR3 DNA: TGTGCCAGCACTCCGGTCAATCCTGGGGCCAACGTCCTGACTTTC
CDR3 protein: CASTPVNPGANVLTF

J gene: TRBJ1-5
V gene: TRBV4-2
D gene: .
clone size: many
CDR3 DNA: TGTGCCAGCAGCCAGGGGTATAGCAATCAGCCCCAGCATTTT
CDR3 protein: CASSQGYSNQPQHF

J gene: TRBJ2-5
V gene: TRBV5-1
D gene: .
clone size: few
CDR3 DNA: TGCGCCAGCAGCCCCCGACAGTGGGAGACCCAGTACTTC
CDR3 protein: CASSPRQWETQYF

J gene: TRBJ2-5
V gene: TRBV27
D gene: TRBD2
clone size: few
CDR3 DNA: TGTGCCAGCAGTATACTAGCGGGGGGCCCCCAAGAGACCCAGTACTTC
CDR3 protein: CASSILAGGPQETQYF

J gene: TRBJ2-1
V gene: TRBV5-4
D gene: .
clone size: .
CDR3 DNA: TGTGCCAGCAAGATACAGAATTCCTACAATGAGCAGTTCTTC
CDR3 protein: CASKIQNSYNEQFF

J gene: TRBJ1-5
V gene: TRBV19
D gene: .
clone size: few
CDR3 DNA: TGTGCCATATCGATTGGCAATCAGCCCCAGCATTTT
CDR3 protein: CAISIGNQPQHF

J gene: TRBJ2-5
V gene: TRBV2
D gene: .
clone size: .
CDR3 DNA: TGTGCCAGCAGTGAACCCCAGGGTCAAGAGACCCAGTACTTC
CDR3 protein: CASSEPQGQETQYF